The sequence of this T cell receptor beta chain was determined in a study of lung T cells in sarcoidosis with Löfgren's syndrome. General study findings and limits: Paired TRAV12-1/TRBV2 TCRs showed CDR3 homology and preferential pairing. Löfgren's syndrome patients reportedly showed greatest TRAV12-1 and TRBV2 expansion versus controls. Multiple Löfgren's syndrome patients reportedly shared TRAV12-1 and TRBV2 CDR3 motifs, suggesting public CD4+ TCRs.

This clonotype has ten or more counts. What it binds is unknown. Germline loops: CDR1 KGHSH, CDR2 LQKENI. The ends were cut back, 3 bases at V and 2 bases at J, with 5 bases in the middle. This CDR3 has 13 residues. TCRdb re-analysed the reads in MiXCR, keeping a single row per CDR3 protein. Counted here are roughly 1,900 distinct CDR3 sequences, around 30% occurring once; the ten biggest clones make up about 9.6%. The sample taken for sequencing was CD4+ T cells from bronchoalveolar lavage. The chain couples TRBV18 to TRBJ1-3; a possible D gene is TRBD1 (5 bases). The TCR comes from a human donor with sarcoidosis (Löfgren's syndrome or another form), or a control subject (not recorded which). The CDR3 region has the DNA TGTGCCAGCTCACCGGGGGCTGGAAACACCATATATTTT. The encoded protein is CASSPGAGNTIYF. The full variable domain, its missing parts supplied by reference TRBV18 and TRBJ1-3, is NAGVMQNPRHLVRRRGQEARLRCSPMKGHSHVYWYRQLPEEGLKFMVYLQKENIIDESGMPKERFSAEFPKEGPSILRIQQVVRGDSAAYFCASSPGAGNTIYFGEGSWLTVV.